The sequence of this TCR beta chain was determined in a study of radiation and T cells in renal cell carcinoma. Time point specified: blood 2 weeks post-SBRT. As to treatment: 15 Gy SBRT to primary tumor, nephrectomy 4 weeks later. Radiation-treated patients gave blood at baseline, week 2 and week 4. Data came from immunoSEQ multiplex PCR; TCRdb stores just in-frame clones and leaves some out. The sample has roughly 49,000 clones, 75% to 90% seen once. Unmatched junction bases numbered 4, after V lost 5 bases and J lost 5 bases. CDR1 and CDR2 (germline): SGHTS, YDEGEE. The CDR3 is made up of 14 amino acids. Study results and caveats: From baseline, blood top tumor clonotypes peaked at 2 weeks post-radiation. No pretreatment tumor biopsies were available for baseline clonotypes.

This clone was seen once. Its antigen is as yet unknown. This clonotype originated in a woman in her 70s with renal cell carcinoma. The V call is TRBV5-8, the J call TRBJ1-6; 7 bases match TRBD1. Sequencing was performed on blood, taken from a patient whose treatment included radiotherapy and nephrectomy. The DNA for the CDR3 is TGTGCCAGCAGTAGGCAGGGGGATAATTCACCCCTCCACTTT. It specifies CASSRQGDNSPLHF.